This is a list of T cell receptor beta chains from one sample in a study of blood T cells in healthy people across ages. TCRdb passed the 5' RACE reads through MiXCR, listing each CDR3 protein once. The data show 1.5 million to 2 million distinct CDR3 sequences, 28% seen once. Sequences were obtained from blood. The receptor source for this set is a woman in her twenties or thirties in good health. CDR3s include the opening cysteine and the closing phenylalanine or tryptophan. Each record gives: V gene, D gene, CDR3 length, clone size, J gene, CDR3 protein, CDR3 DNA. D genes are given only for firm matches. Clone size is shown for a subset of rows, as once, few, many or a class of expanded clone.

v_call: TRBV10-3
d_call: TRBD1
cdr3_length: 14
clone_size: few
j_call: TRBJ2-1
cdr3_aa: CAINPGQGWDEQFF
cdr3_nt: TGTGCCATCAATCCGGGACAGGGGTGGGATGAGCAGTTCTTC

v_call: TRBV29-1
d_call: TRBD2
cdr3_length: 20
clone_size: few
j_call: TRBJ2-5
cdr3_aa: CSVDLPGQGWTSGYQETQYF
cdr3_nt: TGCAGCGTTGATTTACCAGGACAGGGCTGGACTAGCGGTTACCAAGAGACCCAGTACTTC

v_call: TRBV5-1
d_call: -
cdr3_length: 15
clone_size: -
j_call: TRBJ2-6
cdr3_aa: CASSLETSGANVLTF
cdr3_nt: TGCGCCAGCAGCTTGGAGACTTCTGGGGCCAACGTCCTGACTTTC

v_call: TRBV29-1
d_call: -
cdr3_length: 14
clone_size: -
j_call: TRBJ2-5
cdr3_aa: CSVAQGWGQETQYF
cdr3_nt: TGCAGCGTCGCTCAAGGCTGGGGACAAGAGACCCAGTACTTC

v_call: TRBV7-9
d_call: -
cdr3_length: 12
clone_size: -
j_call: TRBJ2-1
cdr3_aa: CTSSLLWGEQFF
cdr3_nt: TGTACCAGCAGCTTATTATGGGGGGAGCAGTTCTTC

v_call: TRBV5-1
d_call: -
cdr3_length: 14
clone_size: few
j_call: TRBJ1-2
cdr3_aa: CASRAIGGNYGYTF
cdr3_nt: TGCGCCAGCAGGGCTATAGGGGGTAACTATGGCTACACCTTC

v_call: TRBV15
d_call: -
cdr3_length: 12
clone_size: few
j_call: TRBJ2-1
cdr3_aa: CATSREDNEQFF
cdr3_nt: TGTGCCACCAGCAGAGAGGACAATGAGCAGTTCTTC

v_call: TRBV5-1
d_call: TRBD1
cdr3_length: 14
clone_size: -
j_call: TRBJ2-7
cdr3_aa: CASSLGGQGFEQYF
cdr3_nt: TGCGCCAGCAGCTTGGGTGGACAGGGGTTCGAGCAGTACTTC

v_call: TRBV20-1
d_call: TRBD2
cdr3_length: 15
clone_size: few
j_call: TRBJ2-7
cdr3_aa: CSARPNSAGGREQYF
cdr3_nt: TGCAGTGCTAGACCCAACTCAGCGGGAGGGCGCGAGCAGTACTTC

v_call: TRBV18
d_call: TRBD1
cdr3_length: 14
clone_size: few
j_call: TRBJ1-2
cdr3_aa: CASQDRGTFYGYTF
cdr3_nt: TGTGCCAGCCAGGACAGGGGAACTTTCTATGGCTACACCTTC

v_call: TRBV4-3
d_call: TRBD2
cdr3_length: 17
clone_size: -
j_call: TRBJ2-7
cdr3_aa: CASSQDDGLAGSYEQYF
cdr3_nt: TGCGCCAGCAGCCAAGACGATGGACTAGCGGGTTCCTACGAGCAGTACTTC

v_call: TRBV12-3/TRBV12-4
d_call: -
cdr3_length: 15
clone_size: many
j_call: TRBJ1-3
cdr3_aa: CASTRTANSGNTIYF
cdr3_nt: TGTGCCAGCACCCGGACTGCTAACTCTGGAAACACCATATATTTT

v_call: TRBV5-6
d_call: TRBD2
cdr3_length: 14
clone_size: few
j_call: TRBJ2-5
cdr3_aa: CASRVRGVQETQYF
cdr3_nt: TGTGCCAGCCGAGTGCGGGGGGTACAAGAGACCCAGTACTTC

v_call: TRBV28
d_call: -
cdr3_length: 14
clone_size: many
j_call: TRBJ2-5
cdr3_aa: CASSAGTPVETQYF
cdr3_nt: TGTGCCAGCAGTGCGGGGACACCGGTCGAGACCCAGTACTTC

v_call: TRBV7-6
d_call: TRBD1
cdr3_length: 15
clone_size: many
j_call: TRBJ2-7
cdr3_aa: CASSLVTGGWEEQYF
cdr3_nt: TGTGCCAGCAGCTTAGTGACAGGGGGCTGGGAAGAGCAGTACTTC

v_call: TRBV25-1
d_call: TRBD1
cdr3_length: 14
clone_size: -
j_call: TRBJ2-7
cdr3_aa: CASSETGGVYEQYF
cdr3_nt: TGTGCCAGCAGTGAGACAGGGGGAGTCTACGAGCAGTACTTC

v_call: TRBV15
d_call: -
cdr3_length: 14
clone_size: many
j_call: TRBJ2-5
cdr3_aa: CATSRDLRGETQYF
cdr3_nt: TGTGCCACCAGCAGAGATCTTAGGGGAGAGACCCAGTACTTC

v_call: TRBV19
d_call: -
cdr3_length: 13
clone_size: few
j_call: TRBJ1-5
cdr3_aa: CASSDRLRQPQHF
cdr3_nt: TGTGCCAGTAGCGACAGGCTCCGACAGCCCCAGCATTTT

v_call: TRBV29-1
d_call: -
cdr3_length: 16
clone_size: -
j_call: TRBJ1-2
cdr3_aa: CSVLQGSVGDLCGYTF
cdr3_nt: TGCAGCGTTTTGCAGGGATCTGTTGGCGATCTCTGTGGCTACACCTTC

v_call: TRBV27
d_call: -
cdr3_length: 18
clone_size: -
j_call: TRBJ1-5
cdr3_aa: CASSDHHDFGRSNQHQHF
cdr3_nt: TGTGCCAGCAGCGACCATCACGACTTCGGGCGCAGCAATCAGCACCAGCATTTT

v_call: TRBV4-1
d_call: TRBD1
cdr3_length: 15
clone_size: -
j_call: TRBJ1-5
cdr3_aa: CASSHPGQGVQPQHF
cdr3_nt: TGCGCCAGCAGCCACCCGGGACAGGGGGTTCAGCCCCAGCATTTT

v_call: TRBV6-1
d_call: TRBD2
cdr3_length: 16
clone_size: -
j_call: TRBJ2-3
cdr3_aa: CASSDPTAGALNTQYF
cdr3_nt: TGTGCCAGCAGTGATCCCACAGCGGGGGCCTTGAATACGCAGTATTTT

v_call: TRBV27
d_call: -
cdr3_length: 15
clone_size: -
j_call: TRBJ1-5
cdr3_aa: CASSLNWAGDQPQHF
cdr3_nt: TGTGCCAGCAGTTTGAATTGGGCCGGCGATCAGCCCCAGCATTTT

v_call: TRBV5-1
d_call: -
cdr3_length: 15
clone_size: few
j_call: TRBJ1-6
cdr3_aa: CASSLEGSGNSPLHF
cdr3_nt: TGCGCCAGCAGCTTGGAGGGGTCAGGTAATTCACCCCTCCACTTT

v_call: TRBV28
d_call: -
cdr3_length: 13
clone_size: many
j_call: TRBJ2-7
cdr3_aa: CASSFLSPYEQYF
cdr3_nt: TGTGCCAGCAGTTTCCTCAGCCCCTACGAGCAGTACTTC

v_call: TRBV7-9
d_call: TRBD2
cdr3_length: 15
clone_size: few
j_call: TRBJ2-7
cdr3_aa: CASNFEQRGFYEQYF
cdr3_nt: TGTGCCAGCAACTTCGAACAGCGGGGCTTCTACGAGCAGTACTTC

v_call: TRBV27
d_call: -
cdr3_length: 14
clone_size: few
j_call: TRBJ2-1
cdr3_aa: CATVTGRGYNEQFF
cdr3_nt: TGTGCCACCGTCACGGGGAGAGGTTACAATGAGCAGTTCTTC

v_call: TRBV18
d_call: -
cdr3_length: 13
clone_size: -
j_call: TRBJ1-1
cdr3_aa: CASSPRDGTEAFF
cdr3_nt: TGTGCCAGCTCACCCCGGGACGGCACTGAAGCTTTCTTT

v_call: TRBV4-3
d_call: TRBD1
cdr3_length: 18
clone_size: many
j_call: TRBJ2-3
cdr3_aa: CASSPSSKGQHNTDTQYF
cdr3_nt: TGCGCCAGCAGCCCATCCTCGAAGGGACAGCATAACACAGATACGCAGTATTTT

v_call: TRBV20-1
d_call: -
cdr3_length: 14
clone_size: -
j_call: TRBJ1-1
cdr3_aa: CSAPGQNMNTEAFF
cdr3_nt: TGCAGTGCTCCAGGGCAGAATATGAACACTGAAGCTTTCTTT

v_call: TRBV5-5
d_call: TRBD2
cdr3_length: 15
clone_size: few
j_call: TRBJ2-1
cdr3_aa: CASRSGLAGANEQFF
cdr3_nt: TGTGCCAGCAGAAGTGGGCTAGCGGGAGCCAATGAGCAGTTCTTC

v_call: TRBV10-3
d_call: -
cdr3_length: 13
clone_size: -
j_call: TRBJ1-2
cdr3_aa: CAVSESSARSYTF
cdr3_nt: TGTGCCGTCAGTGAGTCATCGGCTCGGAGCTACACCTTC

v_call: TRBV29-1
d_call: -
cdr3_length: 13
clone_size: many
j_call: TRBJ1-1
cdr3_aa: CSVERGLNTEAFF
cdr3_nt: TGCAGCGTTGAAAGGGGCCTGAACACTGAAGCTTTCTTT

v_call: TRBV30
d_call: -
cdr3_length: 13
clone_size: once
j_call: TRBJ1-2
cdr3_aa: CAWSANEIYGYTF
cdr3_nt: TGTGCCTGGAGTGCGAATGAAATCTATGGCTACACCTTC

v_call: TRBV10-3
d_call: TRBD2
cdr3_length: 16
clone_size: -
j_call: TRBJ2-7
cdr3_aa: CAISEPGLAGGPEQYF
cdr3_nt: TGTGCCATCAGTGAGCCGGGACTAGCGGGAGGCCCCGAGCAGTACTTC

v_call: TRBV27
d_call: -
cdr3_length: 14
clone_size: many
j_call: TRBJ2-7
cdr3_aa: CASSPRWRDYEQYF
cdr3_nt: TGTGCCAGCAGTCCTCGATGGCGGGACTACGAGCAGTACTTC

v_call: TRBV7-9
d_call: -
cdr3_length: 13
clone_size: -
j_call: TRBJ1-1
cdr3_aa: CTSMGGMNTEAFF
cdr3_nt: TGTACCAGCATGGGGGGTATGAACACTGAAGCTTTCTTT

v_call: TRBV12-5
d_call: -
cdr3_length: 12
clone_size: many
j_call: TRBJ1-6
cdr3_aa: CASGPELSPLHF
cdr3_nt: TGTGCTAGTGGTCCCGAGCTTTCACCCCTCCACTTT

v_call: TRBV29-1
d_call: TRBD1
cdr3_length: 12
clone_size: -
j_call: TRBJ2-1
cdr3_aa: CSVGGQAREQFF
cdr3_nt: TGCAGCGTTGGGGGACAGGCCCGAGAGCAGTTCTTC

v_call: TRBV12-3/TRBV12-4
d_call: -
cdr3_length: 15
clone_size: few
j_call: TRBJ2-5
cdr3_aa: CASGPAGASTPTQYF
cdr3_nt: TGTGCCAGCGGCCCCGCGGGGGCCAGTACGCCGACCCAGTACTTC

v_call: TRBV18
d_call: -
cdr3_length: 16
clone_size: -
j_call: TRBJ2-1
cdr3_aa: CASSESTSLNPGEQFF
cdr3_nt: TGTGCCAGCTCAGAATCGACTAGTCTAAATCCCGGAGAGCAGTTCTTC

v_call: TRBV7-2
d_call: TRBD2
cdr3_length: 15
clone_size: few
j_call: TRBJ2-1
cdr3_aa: CASSFGGTSGGPQFF
cdr3_nt: TGTGCCAGCAGCTTTGGGGGGACTAGCGGAGGTCCACAGTTCTTC

v_call: TRBV29-1
d_call: TRBD2
cdr3_length: 14
clone_size: few
j_call: TRBJ2-3
cdr3_aa: CSGGGAFSTDTQYF
cdr3_nt: TGCAGCGGGGGGGGTGCGTTTAGCACAGATACGCAGTATTTT

v_call: TRBV5-5
d_call: -
cdr3_length: 17
clone_size: few
j_call: TRBJ1-2
cdr3_aa: CASSSNTRDAGPSGYTF
cdr3_nt: TGTGCCAGCAGCTCTAATACTCGGGACGCGGGGCCATCTGGCTACACCTTC

v_call: TRBV20-1
d_call: -
cdr3_length: 17
clone_size: -
j_call: TRBJ2-7
cdr3_aa: CSARDPQPVAAGYEQDF
cdr3_nt: TGCAGTGCTAGAGATCCACAACCTGTGGCCGCGGGGTACGAGCAGGACTTC

v_call: TRBV29-1
d_call: TRBD1
cdr3_length: 13
clone_size: few
j_call: TRBJ1-2
cdr3_aa: CSVSPGTGHGYTF
cdr3_nt: TGCAGCGTCTCGCCCGGGACAGGGCATGGCTACACCTTC

v_call: TRBV9
d_call: TRBD1
cdr3_length: 15
clone_size: few
j_call: TRBJ2-7
cdr3_aa: CASSVGESGGGEQYF
cdr3_nt: TGTGCCAGCAGCGTCGGAGAGTCAGGGGGTGGCGAGCAGTACTTC

v_call: TRBV2
d_call: TRBD1
cdr3_length: 14
clone_size: -
j_call: TRBJ1-1
cdr3_aa: CASTRDRGDTEAFF
cdr3_nt: TGTGCCAGCACCCGGGACAGGGGAGACACTGAAGCTTTCTTT

v_call: TRBV28
d_call: TRBD1
cdr3_length: 14
clone_size: -
j_call: TRBJ1-2
cdr3_aa: CASSPGGAGYGYTF
cdr3_nt: TGTGCCAGCAGCCCAGGGGGCGCAGGCTATGGCTACACCTTC

v_call: TRBV27
d_call: TRBD1
cdr3_length: 16
clone_size: -
j_call: TRBJ2-3
cdr3_aa: CASSPRTGMPTDTQYF
cdr3_nt: TGTGCCAGCAGTCCAAGGACAGGTATGCCGACAGATACGCAGTATTTT

v_call: TRBV27
d_call: TRBD1
cdr3_length: 15
clone_size: many
j_call: TRBJ1-2
cdr3_aa: CASSPAGQGLHGYTF
cdr3_nt: TGTGCCAGCAGTCCGGCGGGACAGGGTCTCCATGGCTACACCTTC

v_call: TRBV27
d_call: -
cdr3_length: 14
clone_size: -
j_call: TRBJ2-7
cdr3_aa: CASSSGPWPYEQYF
cdr3_nt: TGTGCCAGCAGTTCCGGACCCTGGCCCTACGAGCAGTACTTC

v_call: TRBV3-1
d_call: TRBD2
cdr3_length: 16
clone_size: -
j_call: TRBJ2-1
cdr3_aa: CASSPLTSGTHNEQFF
cdr3_nt: TGTGCCAGCAGCCCCCTGACTAGCGGGACCCACAATGAGCAGTTCTTC

v_call: TRBV14
d_call: -
cdr3_length: 15
clone_size: -
j_call: TRBJ2-7
cdr3_aa: CASSTTFDRADEQYF
cdr3_nt: TGTGCCAGCAGCACCACATTCGACAGAGCGGACGAGCAGTACTTC

v_call: TRBV6-2/TRBV6-3
d_call: -
cdr3_length: 11
clone_size: many
j_call: TRBJ2-1
cdr3_aa: CASSYRDEQFF
cdr3_nt: TGTGCCAGCAGTTACCGGGATGAGCAGTTCTTC

v_call: TRBV7-3
d_call: TRBD1
cdr3_length: 20
clone_size: -
j_call: TRBJ1-5
cdr3_aa: CASSLRRGTGEYFSNQPQHF
cdr3_nt: TGTGCCAGCAGCTTACGGCGAGGGACAGGGGAATACTTTAGCAATCAGCCCCAGCATTTT

v_call: TRBV6-6
d_call: -
cdr3_length: 14
clone_size: few
j_call: TRBJ2-5
cdr3_aa: CASSYLVVSETQYF
cdr3_nt: TGTGCCAGCAGTTACCTGGTCGTTTCGGAGACCCAGTACTTC

v_call: TRBV20-1
d_call: -
cdr3_length: 12
clone_size: -
j_call: TRBJ2-2
cdr3_aa: CSSLSGTGELFF
cdr3_nt: TGCAGTTCTCTAAGCGGTACCGGGGAGCTGTTTTTT

v_call: TRBV27
d_call: -
cdr3_length: 16
clone_size: few
j_call: TRBJ2-1
cdr3_aa: CASSPRTAEVYNEQFF
cdr3_nt: TGTGCCAGCAGTCCCCGGACAGCCGAAGTCTACAATGAGCAGTTCTTC

v_call: TRBV27
d_call: -
cdr3_length: 13
clone_size: -
j_call: TRBJ2-5
cdr3_aa: CASFGFLQETQYF
cdr3_nt: TGTGCCAGCTTCGGGTTTCTTCAAGAGACCCAGTACTTC